A selection of T cell receptor beta chains follows, all from one sample in a study of vaccination effects on CD4 cells after COVID-19. These receptors lack a known antigen. Generated by immunoSEQ multiplex PCR, the TCRdb table keeps only in-frame clones and is missing some. The data contain 27,000 or so clones, 83% of them singletons. Sample: CD4+ T cells from PBMCs cultured with HCoV-NL63 spike peptides, taken after COVID-19 vaccination. The origin of the receptors is a human donor who received a COVID-19 vaccine. Some clones in this sample may be carry-over from other donors' samples. CDR3s include the opening cysteine and the closing phenylalanine or tryptophan. The order of the fields is J gene, V gene, clone size, D gene, CDR3 protein, CDR3 DNA. The D gene is left open where the match is weak. Rows may omit the clone size; those that give it use once, few, many or a size class.

>TRBJ1-1|TRBV10-3|few|-
CAISDAGTLMTEAFF
TGTGCCATCAGTGACGCTGGAACACTGATGACTGAAGCTTTCTTT
>TRBJ2-3|TRBV19|-|-
CASSISQGPTDTQYF
TGTGCCAGTAGTATCTCTCAGGGTCCCACAGATACGCAGTATTTT
>TRBJ1-2|TRBV2|-|-
CASSEAGIGYTF
TGTGCCAGCAGTGAAGCGGGCATTGGCTACACCTTC
>TRBJ1-2|TRBV7-9|-|-
CASSLGEGLSYGYTF
TGTGCCAGCAGCCTCGGGGAGGGGTTGAGCTATGGCTACACCTTC
>TRBJ1-2|TRBV19|-|TRBD1
CASSLVGQGSSGYTF
TGTGCCAGTAGCCTGGTGGGACAGGGAAGTAGCGGCTACACCTTC
>TRBJ2-2|TRBV24-1|-|-
CATSWTLGTGELFF
TGTGCCACCAGTTGGACGCTAGGCACCGGGGAGCTGTTTTTT
>TRBJ1-4|TRBV2|-|-
CASMYQGSIVEKLFF
TGTGCCAGCATGTATCAGGGGTCAATAGTGGAAAAACTGTTTTTT
>TRBJ1-1|TRBV7-8|-|-
CASSFNGGSNTEAFF
TGTGCCAGCAGCTTTAACGGGGGGTCGAACACTGAAGCTTTCTTT
>TRBJ2-3|TRBV29-1|-|TRBD2
CSVESGGARDTQYF
TGCAGCGTTGAAAGCGGGGGGGCCCGAGATACGCAGTATTTT
>TRBJ1-1|TRBV19|-|-
CASSIVGGTEAFF
TGTGCCAGTAGTATAGTCGGCGGCACTGAAGCTTTCTTT